This TCR beta chain was recorded in a study of technical replicates of blood from a handful of donors (dated by TCRdb to 2016 to 2017). Library creation used the immunoSEQ multiplex PCR assay. The immuneACCESS repertoire file appears here via TCRdb, limited to in-frame rearrangements. These files lack a portion of the clones; in checked studies, under half of the deficit traces to unresolved V genes, and the cause of the others is not known. In all, the sample holds around 80,000 clones, and 85% to 95% of those were seen once. The ten most abundant clones make up about 0.26% of the sample. The sample holds a few counts of this clone. It lacks a known antigen. Within one base of it there is no much larger clone, and no base qualities were kept. Inclusive of the bounding cysteine and phenylalanine, the CDR3 is 12 residues long. Only the CDR3 region is kept as DNA, spanning 36 bases read in frame from base 1. V lost 1 base and J lost 6 bases; the stretch between them is 6 bases long. Based on the germline V gene (reference sequence), the CDR1 and CDR2 sequences are GTSNPN and SVGIG.

The TCR was taken from a human donor in good health. Input material: T cells isolated from PBMCs. The V gene is TRBV30 and the J gene is TRBJ1-4; the D gene assignment is ambiguous. The CDR3 here reads CAWSGSDEKLFF. The nucleotide sequence is given as TGTGCCTGGAGTGGGTCGGATGAAAAACTGTTTTTT.